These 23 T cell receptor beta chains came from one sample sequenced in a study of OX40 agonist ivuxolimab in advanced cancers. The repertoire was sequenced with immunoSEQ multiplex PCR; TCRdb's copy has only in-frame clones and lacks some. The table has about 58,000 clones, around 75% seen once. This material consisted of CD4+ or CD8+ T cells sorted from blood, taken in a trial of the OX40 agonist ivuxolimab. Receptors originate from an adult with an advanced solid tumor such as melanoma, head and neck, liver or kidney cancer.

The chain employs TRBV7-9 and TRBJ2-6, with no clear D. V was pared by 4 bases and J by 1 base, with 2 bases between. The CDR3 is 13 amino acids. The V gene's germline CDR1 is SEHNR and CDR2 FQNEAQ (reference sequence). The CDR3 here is CASSSSGANVLTF. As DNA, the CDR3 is TGTGCCAGCAGCTCATCTGGGGCCAACGTCCTGACTTTC. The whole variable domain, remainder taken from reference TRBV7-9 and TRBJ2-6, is DTGVSQNPRHKITKRGQNVTFRCDPISEHNRLYWYRQTLGQGPEFLTYFQNEAQLEKSRLLSDRFSAERPKGSFSTLEIQRTEQGDSAMYLCASSSSGANVLTFGAGSRLTVL.

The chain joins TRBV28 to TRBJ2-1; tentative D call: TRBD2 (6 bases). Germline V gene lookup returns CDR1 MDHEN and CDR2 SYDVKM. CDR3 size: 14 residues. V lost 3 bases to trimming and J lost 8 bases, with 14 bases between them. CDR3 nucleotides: TGTGCCAGCAGTTTTGTACTAGCCGGTCATGAGCAGTTCTTC. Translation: CASSFVLAGHEQFF.

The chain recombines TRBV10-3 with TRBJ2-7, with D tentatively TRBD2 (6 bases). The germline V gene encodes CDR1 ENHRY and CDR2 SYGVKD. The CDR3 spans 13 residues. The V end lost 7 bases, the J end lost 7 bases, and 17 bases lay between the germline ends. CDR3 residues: CAINLGGPREQYF. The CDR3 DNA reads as TGTGCCATCAATTTGGGAGGTCCGCGGGAGCAGTACTTC.

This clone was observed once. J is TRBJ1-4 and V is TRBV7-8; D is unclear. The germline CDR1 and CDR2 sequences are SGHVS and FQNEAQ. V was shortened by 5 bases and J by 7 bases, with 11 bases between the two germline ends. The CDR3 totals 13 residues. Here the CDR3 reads CASSTRTVEKLFF. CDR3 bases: TGTGCCAGCAGCACACGGACGGTTGAAAAACTGTTTTTT.

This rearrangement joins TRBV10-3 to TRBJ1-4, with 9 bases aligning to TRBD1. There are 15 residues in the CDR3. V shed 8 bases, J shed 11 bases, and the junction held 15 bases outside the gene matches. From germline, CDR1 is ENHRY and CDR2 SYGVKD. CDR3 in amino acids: CAISRGQGLNGKLFF. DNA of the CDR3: TGTGCCATCTCTCGGGGACAGGGTTTGAACGGGAAACTGTTTTTT.

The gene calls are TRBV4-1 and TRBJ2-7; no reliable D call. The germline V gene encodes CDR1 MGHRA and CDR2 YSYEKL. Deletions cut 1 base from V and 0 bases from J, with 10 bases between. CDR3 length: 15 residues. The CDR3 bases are TGCGCCAGCAGCCAAGGGTTAATCAGCTCCTACGAGCAGTACTTC. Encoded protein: CASSQGLISSYEQYF.

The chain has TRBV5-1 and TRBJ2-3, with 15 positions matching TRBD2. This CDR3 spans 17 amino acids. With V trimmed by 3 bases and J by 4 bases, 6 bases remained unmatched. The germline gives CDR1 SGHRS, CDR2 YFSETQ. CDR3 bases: TGCGCCAGCAGCTCGCGGACTAGCGGGGGGGTTTCAGATACGCAGTATTTT. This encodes CASSSRTSGGVSDTQYF.

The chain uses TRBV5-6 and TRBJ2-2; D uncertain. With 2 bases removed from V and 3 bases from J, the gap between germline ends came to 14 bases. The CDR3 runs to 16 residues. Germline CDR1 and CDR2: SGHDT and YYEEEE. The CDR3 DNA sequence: TGTGCCAGCAGCTTAGTCGTGGCGCTCGACACCGGGGAGCTGTTTTTT. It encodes CASSLVVALDTGELFF.

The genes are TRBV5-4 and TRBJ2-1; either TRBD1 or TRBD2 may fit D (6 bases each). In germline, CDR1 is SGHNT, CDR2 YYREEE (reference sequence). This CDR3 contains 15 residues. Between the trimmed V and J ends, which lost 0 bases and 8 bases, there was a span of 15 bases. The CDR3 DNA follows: TGTGCCAGCAGCTTGGTTGGGGCAGGGGAGGATGAGCAGTTCTTC. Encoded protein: CASSLVGAGEDEQFF.

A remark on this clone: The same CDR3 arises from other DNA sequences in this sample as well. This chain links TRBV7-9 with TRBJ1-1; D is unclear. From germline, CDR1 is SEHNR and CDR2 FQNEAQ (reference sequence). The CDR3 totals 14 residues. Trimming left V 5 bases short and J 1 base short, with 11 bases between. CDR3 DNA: TGTGCCAGCAGCGGCGGAACAGAGAACACTGAAGCTTTCTTT. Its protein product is CASSGGTENTEAFF.

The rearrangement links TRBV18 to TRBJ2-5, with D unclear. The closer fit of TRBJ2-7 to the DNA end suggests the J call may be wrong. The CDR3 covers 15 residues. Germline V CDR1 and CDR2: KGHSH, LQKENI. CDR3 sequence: CASSPRTVSSYEQYF. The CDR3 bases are TGTGCCAGCTCACCACGGACGGTTAGCTCCTACGAGCAGTACTTC.

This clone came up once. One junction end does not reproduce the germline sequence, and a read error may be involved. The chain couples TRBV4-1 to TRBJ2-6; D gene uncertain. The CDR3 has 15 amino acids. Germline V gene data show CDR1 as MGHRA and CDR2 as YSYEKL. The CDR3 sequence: CASSPVTSGANVLTF. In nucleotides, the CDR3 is TGTGCCAGCAGCCCCGTTACCTCTGGGGCCAACGTCCTGACTTTC.

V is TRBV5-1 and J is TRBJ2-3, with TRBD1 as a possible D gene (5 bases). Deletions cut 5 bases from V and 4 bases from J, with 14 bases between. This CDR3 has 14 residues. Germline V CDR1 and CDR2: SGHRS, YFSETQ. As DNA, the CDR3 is TGCGCCAGCAGGTGGACAACTTTGGCAGATACGCAGTATTTT. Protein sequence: CASRWTTLADTQYF. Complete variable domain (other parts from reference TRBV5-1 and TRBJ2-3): KAGVTQTPRYLIKTRGQQVTLSCSPISGHRSVSWYQQTPGQGLQFLFEYFSETQRNKGNFPGRFSGRQFSNSRSEMNVSTLELGDSALYLCASRWTTLADTQYFGPGTRLTVL.

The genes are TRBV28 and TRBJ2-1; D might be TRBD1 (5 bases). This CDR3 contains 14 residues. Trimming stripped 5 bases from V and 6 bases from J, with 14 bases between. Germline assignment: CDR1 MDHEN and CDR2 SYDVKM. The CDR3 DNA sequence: TGTGCCAGCAGTCCCACGAATAGGGGCAATGAGCAGTTCTTC. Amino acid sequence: CASSPTNRGNEQFF.

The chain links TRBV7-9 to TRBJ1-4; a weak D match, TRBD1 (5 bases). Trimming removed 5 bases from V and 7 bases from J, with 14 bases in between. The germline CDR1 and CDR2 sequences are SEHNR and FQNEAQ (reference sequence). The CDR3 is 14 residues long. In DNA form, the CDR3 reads TGTGCCAGCAGCAACCGGGACTATGGTGAAAAACTGTTTTTT. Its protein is CASSNRDYGEKLFF.

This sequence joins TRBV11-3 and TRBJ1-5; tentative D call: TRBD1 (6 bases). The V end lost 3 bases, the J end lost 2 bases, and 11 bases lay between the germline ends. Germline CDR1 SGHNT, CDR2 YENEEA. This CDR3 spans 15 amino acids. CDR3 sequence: CASSFLPGGNQPQHF. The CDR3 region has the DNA TGTGCCAGCAGCTTTCTACCAGGGGGCAATCAGCCCCAGCATTTT.

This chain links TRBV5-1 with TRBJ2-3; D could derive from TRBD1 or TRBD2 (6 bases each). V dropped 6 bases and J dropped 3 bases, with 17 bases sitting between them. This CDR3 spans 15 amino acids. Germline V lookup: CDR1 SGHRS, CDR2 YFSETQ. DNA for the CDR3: TGCGCCAGCAACCTGGGTGGGGGGCGGACAGATACGCAGTATTTT. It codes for CASNLGGGRTDTQYF.

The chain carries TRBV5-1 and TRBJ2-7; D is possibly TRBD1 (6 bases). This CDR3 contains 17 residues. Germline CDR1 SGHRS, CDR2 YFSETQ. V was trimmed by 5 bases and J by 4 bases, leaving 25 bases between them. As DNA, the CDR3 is TGCGCCAGCAGATTCGAACAGGACAGTCTAACGAGTTACGAGCAGTACTTC. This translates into CASRFEQDSLTSYEQYF.

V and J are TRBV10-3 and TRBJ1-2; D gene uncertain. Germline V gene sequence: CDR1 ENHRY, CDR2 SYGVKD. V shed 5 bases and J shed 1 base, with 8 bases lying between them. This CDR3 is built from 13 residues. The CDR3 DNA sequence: TGTGCCATCAGTAAGCAAAATAACTATGGCTACACCTTC. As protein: CAISKQNNYGYTF.

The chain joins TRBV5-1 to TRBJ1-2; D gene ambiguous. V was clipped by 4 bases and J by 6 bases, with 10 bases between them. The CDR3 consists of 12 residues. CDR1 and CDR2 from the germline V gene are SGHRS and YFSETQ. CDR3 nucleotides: TGCGCCAGCAGCCTCGGACTTGATGGCTACACCTTC. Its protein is CASSLGLDGYTF.

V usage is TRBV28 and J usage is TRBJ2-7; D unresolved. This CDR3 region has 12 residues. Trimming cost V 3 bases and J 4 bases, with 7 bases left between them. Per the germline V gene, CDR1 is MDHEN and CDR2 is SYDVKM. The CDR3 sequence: CASSLPGYEQYF. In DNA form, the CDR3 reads TGTGCCAGCAGTTTGCCAGGTTACGAGCAGTACTTC. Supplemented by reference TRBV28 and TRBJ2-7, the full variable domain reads DVKVTQSSRYLVKRTGEKVFLECVQDMDHENMFWYRQDPGLGLRLIYFSYDVKMKEKGDIPEGYSVSREKKERFSLILESASTNQTSMYLCASSLPGYEQYFGPGTRLTVT.

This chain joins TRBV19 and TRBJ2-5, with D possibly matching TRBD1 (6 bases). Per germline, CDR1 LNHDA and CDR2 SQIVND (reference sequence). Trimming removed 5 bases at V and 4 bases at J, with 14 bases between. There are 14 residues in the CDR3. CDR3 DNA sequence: TGTGCCAGTAGTGGGGGCTTTGTGGGAGAGACCCAGTACTTC. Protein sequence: CASSGGFVGETQYF.

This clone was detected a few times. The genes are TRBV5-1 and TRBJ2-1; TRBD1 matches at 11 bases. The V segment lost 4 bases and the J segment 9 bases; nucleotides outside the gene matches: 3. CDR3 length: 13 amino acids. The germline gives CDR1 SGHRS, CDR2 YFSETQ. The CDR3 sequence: CASSRGQGGEQFF. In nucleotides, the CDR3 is TGCGCCAGCAGCAGGGGACAGGGGGGTGAGCAGTTCTTC. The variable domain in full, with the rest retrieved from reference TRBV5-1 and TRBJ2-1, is KAGVTQTPRYLIKTRGQQVTLSCSPISGHRSVSWYQQTPGQGLQFLFEYFSETQRNKGNFPGRFSGRQFSNSRSEMNVSTLELGDSALYLCASSRGQGGEQFFGPGTRLTVL.